A single TCR beta chain is shown here with its context. Trimming stripped 0 bases from V and 2 bases from J, with 7 bases between. The CDR3 contains 14 residues. Germline V CDR1 and CDR2: SGHAT, FQNNGV. Specified treatment: 15 to 20 received Ad26.COV2.S at low or high dose, single or two shots; 5 received placebo; per-sample allocation not given. Vaccine and placebo recipients were sampled on day 63 after the first injection. The individual, an adult aged 18-55 years, was a donor in Boston. The sample belongs to a study of Ad26.COV2.S vaccination and SARS-CoV-2 variants. Some clones are missing from TCRdb's copy, which holds only in-frame ones; the method was immunoSEQ multiplex PCR. The sample holds around 300,000 clones, around nine tenths seen once.

The chain joins TRBV11-2 to TRBJ1-2; no clear D. The source of this sequence is a person between 18 and 65 years old who received the Ad26.COV2.S COVID-19 vaccine or a placebo. This material consisted of peripheral blood, taken in a trial of Ad26.COV2.S vaccine versus placebo. The CDR3 here is CASSLDLFNYGYTF. The DNA for the CDR3 is TGTGCCAGCAGCTTAGATCTTTTCAACTATGGCTACACCTTC.